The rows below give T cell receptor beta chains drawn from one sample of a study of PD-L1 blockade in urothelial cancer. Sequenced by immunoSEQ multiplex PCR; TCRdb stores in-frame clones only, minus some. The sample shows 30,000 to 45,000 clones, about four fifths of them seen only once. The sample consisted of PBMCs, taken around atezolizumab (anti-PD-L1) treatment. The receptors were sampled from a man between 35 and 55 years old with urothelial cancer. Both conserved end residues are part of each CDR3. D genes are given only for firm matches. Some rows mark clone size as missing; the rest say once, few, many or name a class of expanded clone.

CDR3: CASSPHWGTGENNEQFF; DNA: TGTGCCAGCAGCCCCCACTGGGGGACAGGGGAAAATAATGAGCAGTTCTTC; V: TRBV11-3; length: 17; J: TRBJ2-1; D: TRBD1; size: -
CDR3: CASSLSGGDTQYF; DNA: TGTGCCAGCAGCTTGAGTGGCGGAGATACGCAGTATTTT; V: TRBV5-5; length: 13; J: TRBJ2-3; D: -; size: -
CDR3: CATGQVAGAFF; DNA: TGTGCCACAGGACAGGTCGCCGGAGCTTTCTTT; V: TRBV2; length: 11; J: TRBJ1-1; D: TRBD1; size: few
CDR3: CASSPRQGPSTDTQYF; DNA: TGTGCCAGCAGCCCAAGACAGGGACCTAGCACAGATACGCAGTATTTT; V: TRBV7-8; length: 16; J: TRBJ2-3; D: TRBD1; size: -
CDR3: CASQRTSGIYEQYF; DNA: TGTGCCAGCCAAAGGACTAGCGGGATCTACGAGCAGTACTTC; V: TRBV19; length: 14; J: TRBJ2-7; D: TRBD2; size: -
CDR3: CASSLGPRGTEAFF; DNA: TGCGCCAGCAGCTTGGGACCGCGGGGAACTGAAGCTTTCTTT; V: TRBV5-1; length: 14; J: TRBJ1-1; D: -; size: once
CDR3: CASTSGREGTGELFF; DNA: TGTGCCAGCACGTCGGGGCGGGAAGGCACCGGGGAGCTGTTTTTT; V: TRBV28; length: 15; J: TRBJ2-2; D: -; size: -
CDR3: CASTAPTSVAYEQYF; DNA: TGTGCCAGCACCGCCCCCACTAGCGTCGCCTACGAGCAGTACTTC; V: TRBV28; length: 15; J: TRBJ2-7; D: TRBD2; size: -
CDR3: CASGIYEQYF; DNA: TGTGCCAGCGGCATCTACGAGCAGTACTTC; V: TRBV6-6; length: 10; J: TRBJ2-7; D: -; size: once
CDR3: CASSLGTGTANQPQHF; DNA: TGCGCCAGCAGCTTGGGGACCGGGACAGCAAATCAGCCCCAGCATTTT; V: TRBV5-1; length: 16; J: TRBJ1-5; D: TRBD1; size: -
CDR3: CASSPRGAQETQYF; DNA: TGTGCCAGCAGCCCCCGGGGGGCTCAAGAGACCCAGTACTTC; V: TRBV7-9; length: 14; J: TRBJ2-5; D: -; size: -
CDR3: CASREVYGYTF; DNA: TGTGCCTCCCGAGAAGTCTATGGCTACACCTTC; V: TRBV28; length: 11; J: TRBJ1-2; D: -; size: few
CDR3: CASSAAGAGVYNEQFF; DNA: TGTGCCAGCAGCGCCGCGGGGGCGGGAGTCTACAATGAGCAGTTCTTC; V: TRBV7-6; length: 16; J: TRBJ2-1; D: -; size: -
CDR3: CASSLGVRNHGYTF; DNA: TGCGCCAGCAGCTTGGGCGTTCGAAATCATGGCTACACCTTC; V: TRBV5-1; length: 14; J: TRBJ1-2; D: -; size: -
CDR3: CASSETGLANNEQFF; DNA: TGTGCCAGCAGCGAAACGGGACTAGCAAACAATGAGCAGTTCTTC; V: TRBV9; length: 15; J: TRBJ2-1; D: TRBD2; size: few
CDR3: CASSPLRDRGRDTQYF; DNA: TGTGCCAGTAGCCCTCTGCGGGACAGGGGAAGAGATACGCAGTATTTT; V: TRBV19; length: 16; J: TRBJ2-3; D: TRBD1; size: once
CDR3: CASSSPPPGNYGYTF; DNA: TGTGCCAGCAGTTCGCCCCCCCCCGGTAACTATGGCTACACCTTC; V: TRBV28; length: 15; J: TRBJ1-2; D: -; size: once
CDR3: CASSDSQWTVREPQHF; DNA: TGTGCCAGCAGTGACTCTCAGTGGACCGTCAGGGAGCCCCAGCATTTT; V: TRBV6-4; length: 16; J: TRBJ1-5; D: -; size: -
CDR3: CASSSPDWASTDTQYF; DNA: TGTGCCAGCAGTTCACCGGACTGGGCTAGCACAGATACGCAGTATTTT; V: TRBV28; length: 16; J: TRBJ2-3; D: -; size: -
CDR3: CASTSRGAVETQYF; DNA: TGTGCCAGCACCTCCCGGGGAGCCGTGGAGACCCAGTACTTC; V: TRBV7-2; length: 14; J: TRBJ2-5; D: -; size: -